Listed below are T cell receptor beta chains from one sample, sequenced in a study of neurological immune-mediated disorders. TCRdb recomputed calls from the 5' RACE reads with MiXCR, one row per CDR3 protein. The sample gives under 45,000 distinct CDR3 sequences, approximately 12% of which show up once; around 1.3% is in the top ten. The source material was PBMCs. The source of these receptors is a female donor in good health. CDR3s include the opening cysteine and the closing phenylalanine or tryptophan. Each record gives: J gene, clone size, D gene, V gene, CDR3 DNA, CDR3 protein. A D gene is named only where the DNA matches it firmly. The listing skips clone size in some rows; elsewhere it reads once, few, many or a size class.

TRBJ2-3 NA NA TRBV7-7 TGTGCTAGCAGCGCTTCGCCTGGGGATACGCAGTATTTT CASSASPGDTQYF
TRBJ2-5 many NA TRBV5-6 TGTGCCAGCAGCTTGGTGGGTAGGGAGGAGACCCAGTACTTC CASSLVGREETQYF
TRBJ1-3 many NA TRBV28 TGTGCCAGCAGTCCGGGGGGTTCTGGAAACACCATATATTTT CASSPGGSGNTIYF
TRBJ2-7 many NA TRBV3-1 TGTGCCAGCAGCCAAGTGATGGGCCCCTACGAGCAGTACTTC CASSQVMGPYEQYF
TRBJ2-3 many TRBD2 TRBV19 TGTGCCAGCCAGCGGCTAGCGGACGCAGATACGCAGTATTTT CASQRLADADTQYF
TRBJ2-6 many NA TRBV12-3/TRBV12-4 TGTGCCAGCAGCCCCTCGGGGCTCACCGTCCTGACTTTC CASSPSGLTVLTF
TRBJ2-6 many NA TRBV5-5 TGTGCCAGCAGCTTGTCAGCCGGAACTGGGGCCAACGTCCTGACTTTC CASSLSAGTGANVLTF
TRBJ2-2 many NA TRBV12-3/TRBV12-4 TGTGCCAGCATTAAAGGTAGCGGTAGTACGAACACCGGGGAGCTGTTTTTT CASIKGSGSTNTGELFF
TRBJ2-3 many TRBD2 TRBV7-2 TGTGCCAGCAGCTTAGTTCCGCGGGGGGGTGCAGATACGCAGTATTTT CASSLVPRGGADTQYF
TRBJ2-3 many TRBD2 TRBV20-1 TGCAGTGCTAGAGCTCAGGGCGCGGGAGCTAGCACAGATACGCAGTATTTT CSARAQGAGASTDTQYF
TRBJ2-5 many TRBD1 TRBV18 TGTGCCAGCTCAGAACAGGGGGCTGCGTTTCAAGAGACCCAGTACTTC CASSEQGAAFQETQYF
TRBJ1-5 many NA TRBV20-1 TGCAGTGCTAAAACCGCCTACAGAGATCAGCCCCAGCATTTT CSAKTAYRDQPQHF
TRBJ1-4 few NA TRBV2 TGTGCCAGCAGTCTAGGGGGGTCGGATGAAAAACTGTTTTTT CASSLGGSDEKLFF
TRBJ2-7 many NA TRBV12-3/TRBV12-4 TGTGCCAGCAGGGCGACAGGTCCCTACGAGCAGTACTTC CASRATGPYEQYF
TRBJ2-2 many NA TRBV7-8 TGTGCCAGCAGCCTCAGGGACGCTGGGGCCGGGGAGCTGTTTTTT CASSLRDAGAGELFF
TRBJ2-3 many TRBD2 TRBV5-1 TGCGCCAGCAGCCCGGGACTAGCGGGGGGGCCAACAGATACGCAGTATTTT CASSPGLAGGPTDTQYF
TRBJ2-5 many NA TRBV5-1 TGCGCCAGCAGTCCCACCTCTCCACAAGAGACCCAGTACTTC CASSPTSPQETQYF
TRBJ2-6 NA NA TRBV5-1 TGCGCCAGCAGTACCTACTACTCTGGGGCCAACGTCCTGACTTTC CASSTYYSGANVLTF
TRBJ2-1 many NA TRBV30 TGTGCCAGAGGCAACCAATACAATGAGCAGTTCTTC CARGNQYNEQFF
TRBJ2-1 few NA TRBV30 TGTGCCTCACCCCTCAGGGGGGTCAATGAGCAGTTCTTC CASPLRGVNEQFF
TRBJ2-5 NA TRBD2 TRBV7-2 TGTGCCAGCAGCTTAGTTCGCCGTAGCGGGGGGGCGAGGGAGACCCAGTACTTC CASSLVRRSGGARETQYF
TRBJ2-4 NA NA TRBV5-8 TGTGCCAGCAGCTTGGTCGTAGCCAAAAACATTCAGTACTTC CASSLVVAKNIQYF
TRBJ1-3 many NA TRBV20-1 TGCAGTGCTAGAGATGAGTTGGGGGGTCTCAGGAACACCATATATTTT CSARDELGGLRNTIYF
TRBJ2-7 many NA TRBV2 TGTGCCAGCAGTGAATGGGGCAGTACCTACGAGCAGTACTTC CASSEWGSTYEQYF
TRBJ2-7 few NA TRBV11-1 TGTGCCAGCAGCTCCGGGGGCCCCTACGAGCAGTACTTC CASSSGGPYEQYF
TRBJ2-7 medium-sized NA TRBV5-1 TGCGCCAGCAGCCTCGGGACCACGAGGGAGCAGTACTTC CASSLGTTREQYF
TRBJ2-7 many TRBD2 TRBV20-1 TGCAGTGCTAGAGATCGGGTAGCGGGGTACGAGCAGTACTTC CSARDRVAGYEQYF
TRBJ1-2 NA NA TRBV21-1 TGTGCCAGCAGGTACTTGACAGGTCACCTCTATGGCTACACCTTC CASRYLTGHLYGYTF
TRBJ2-3 many NA TRBV5-1 TGCGCCAGCAGCTTCTTGGGGGATTCAGATACGCAGTATTTT CASSFLGDSDTQYF
TRBJ2-1 many NA TRBV5-5 TGTGCCAGCAGCATCCTGGACACTTACAATGAGCAGTTCTTC CASSILDTYNEQFF
TRBJ2-1 NA TRBD2 TRBV13 TGTTCCAGCAGCGGGAGAGTGGCCCGGGGCAATGAGCAGTTCTTC CSSSGRVARGNEQFF
TRBJ2-7 few TRBD1 TRBV5-5 TGTGCCAGCAGCCCTCAGGGGGAGAGCTCCTACGAGCAGTACTTC CASSPQGESSYEQYF
TRBJ2-7 many TRBD1 TRBV5-5 TGTGCCAGCGGATGGCAGGGGGCCTACGAGCAGTACTTC CASGWQGAYEQYF
TRBJ2-5 many TRBD2 TRBV20-1 TGCAGTGCCACCACCCAACAGGTCGGGACTAGTTGGGTCTCGGGGGAGACCCAGTACTTC CSATTQQVGTSWVSGETQYF
TRBJ2-4 many TRBD2 TRBV20-1 TGCAGTGCCCCGAGGGGACTAGCGGGGGGCATTCAGTACTTC CSAPRGLAGGIQYF
TRBJ1-1 many TRBD1 TRBV19 TGTGCCAGTAGTAAGGGGGCTACTAGGGACACTGAAGCTTTCTTT CASSKGATRDTEAFF
TRBJ1-2 many TRBD1 TRBV3-1 TGTGCCAGCAGCCAGGTACCCGGGACAGCTAACTATGGCTACACCTTC CASSQVPGTANYGYTF
TRBJ2-7 many NA TRBV5-6 TGTGCCAGCAGCTTATACGACGGAAGGAAGGAGTACTTC CASSLYDGRKEYF
TRBJ2-1 many NA TRBV24-1 TGTGCCACCAGCGACCAAAGTGGAGGTGAGCAGTTCTTC CATSDQSGGEQFF
TRBJ1-1 many NA TRBV5-1 TGCGCCAGCAGCTTTAGGGGGAAAAGCACTGAAGCTTTCTTT CASSFRGKSTEAFF
TRBJ2-2 many TRBD1 TRBV20-1 TGCAGTGCTAGAGATTCCCGGACAGGGAACACCGGGGAGCTGTTTTTT CSARDSRTGNTGELFF
TRBJ2-7 NA TRBD2 TRBV20-1 TGCAGTGCTCCAACCCGAGTAGCGGGAGGTGGCGAGCAGTACTTC CSAPTRVAGGGEQYF
TRBJ2-3 few NA TRBV6-1 TGTGCCAGCAGTGCCAGGGGAGGCACAGATACGCAGTATTTT CASSARGGTDTQYF
TRBJ2-7 many TRBD2 TRBV20-1 TGCAGTGCTAGAATCGGGGGGTCCTCCTACGAGCAGTACTTC CSARIGGSSYEQYF
TRBJ2-7 many TRBD2 TRBV9 TGTGCCAGCAGCGGAACTAGCGGAAGCCCCTACGAGCAGTACTTC CASSGTSGSPYEQYF